A selection of T cell receptor beta chains follows, all from one sample in a study of long-term antiretroviral therapy in people with HIV. Profiled with immunoSEQ multiplex PCR; TCRdb holds only in-frame clones, not every one. The table includes some 28,000 clones, 90% detected once. The sequencing here drew on unsorted PBMCs, taken approximately 5.1 years after starting antiretroviral therapy. The receptors come from a woman between 35 and 50 years old with HIV. Both conserved end residues are part of each CDR3. D genes are given only for firm matches. Only some rows state a clone size, as once, few, many or a class for expanded clones.

j_call	d_call	v_call	clone_size	cdr3_aa	cdr3_nt
TRBJ2-3	NA	TRBV5-4	NA	CASSLSKGTDTQYF	TGTGCCAGCAGCTTGTCGAAGGGCACAGATACGCAGTATTTT
TRBJ1-1	TRBD1	TRBV5-1	once	CASSGDGTGAAEAFF	TGCGCCAGCAGCGGGGATGGGACAGGTGCCGCGGAAGCTTTCTTT
TRBJ2-1	NA	TRBV12-1	NA	CASSPPPGLGSQFF	TGTGCCAGCAGCCCCCCACCGGGACTGGGGTCGCAGTTCTTC
TRBJ1-1	NA	TRBV28	NA	CASSRKSGRRSMNTEAFF	TGTGCCAGCAGTCGAAAGTCGGGACGACGGAGCATGAACACTGAAGCTTTCTTT
TRBJ1-2	NA	TRBV7-9	once	CASSILTENNYGYTF	TGTGCCAGCAGCATCTTGACAGAGAATAACTATGGCTACACCTTC
TRBJ2-5	TRBD2	TRBV5-6	NA	CASSPGLAGETQYF	TGTGCCAGCAGCCCGGGACTAGCGGGAGAGACCCAGTACTTC
TRBJ1-5	TRBD1	TRBV5-4	NA	CASRTGGTGGNSYSNQPQHF	TGTGCCAGCCGAACCGGTGGGACAGGGGGGAATTCTTATAGCAATCAGCCCCAGCATTTT
TRBJ1-5	NA	TRBV10-3	once	CAISEDVQPQHF	TGTGCCATCAGTGAGGACGTACAGCCCCAGCATTTT
TRBJ1-3	NA	TRBV5-6	NA	CASSFGTQGSGNTIYF	TGTGCCAGCAGCTTTGGGACACAGGGCTCTGGAAACACCATATATTTT
TRBJ1-2	TRBD1	TRBV6-5	few	CASKGATGEVRGYTF	TGTGCCAGCAAGGGCGCGACAGGGGAGGTGCGAGGCTACACCTTC
TRBJ2-3	NA	TRBV7-2	few	CASTPYGPDTQYF	TGTGCCAGCACCCCCTATGGCCCAGATACGCAGTATTTT
TRBJ1-2	NA	TRBV9	NA	CASRGNTGISYGYTF	TGTGCCAGCAGGGGCAATACAGGGATCTCCTATGGCTACACCTTC
TRBJ1-1	NA	TRBV7-9	NA	CASSLVSGAYNTEAFF	TGTGCCAGCAGCTTAGTGTCAGGGGCTTACAACACTGAAGCTTTCTTT
TRBJ2-2	TRBD2	TRBV9	NA	CASSRLAGNTGELFF	TGTGCCAGCAGTCGACTAGCGGGAAACACCGGGGAGCTGTTTTTT
TRBJ1-2	TRBD1	TRBV6-6	NA	CASRRQGGYGYTF	TGTGCCAGCAGACGACAGGGGGGCTATGGCTACACCTTC
TRBJ2-3	TRBD2	TRBV9	NA	CASSVGIAGSTDTQYF	TGTGCCAGCAGCGTAGGAATAGCGGGGAGCACAGATACGCAGTATTTT
TRBJ1-1	TRBD1	TRBV15	NA	CATSRRDSPKAFF	TGTGCCACCAGCAGGAGGGACAGCCCAAAAGCTTTCTTT
TRBJ2-7	TRBD2	TRBV7-2	NA	CASSSGTSATYEQYF	TGTGCCAGCAGCTCCGGGACTAGCGCAACCTACGAGCAGTACTTC
TRBJ2-7	TRBD2	TRBV4-2	few	CASSQPLAGAEEQYF	TGTGCCAGCAGCCAACCACTAGCGGGAGCGGAAGAGCAGTACTTC
TRBJ2-1	NA	TRBV19	NA	CASSIPTAYNEQFF	TGTGCCAGTAGTATTCCGACAGCCTACAATGAGCAGTTCTTC
TRBJ1-6	NA	TRBV7-2	NA	CASSLGQGIGSPLHF	TGTGCCAGCAGCCTCGGACAAGGGATAGGCTCACCCCTCCACTTT
TRBJ1-1	NA	TRBV5-1	NA	CASSLVGTEAFF	TGCGCCAGCAGCTTGGTAGGGACTGAAGCTTTCTTT
TRBJ1-1	NA	TRBV27	NA	CASRPLVRVGTEAFF	TGTGCCAGCAGACCTCTTGTCAGGGTCGGCACTGAAGCTTTCTTT
TRBJ1-2	NA	TRBV11-3	NA	CASSYNPGAYGYTF	TGTGCCAGCAGCTACAACCCAGGGGCTTATGGCTACACCTTC
TRBJ1-5	NA	TRBV7-9	once	CASSLGSAGFNQPQHF	TGTGCCAGCAGCTTAGGTTCGGCGGGTTTCAATCAGCCCCAGCATTTT
TRBJ1-1	TRBD1	TRBV29-1	NA	CSVAGGVGMNTEAFF	TGCAGCGTCGCAGGGGGCGTCGGGATGAACACTGAAGCTTTCTTT
TRBJ1-3	NA	TRBV5-1	once	CASSPGQAGLGANTIYF	TGCGCCAGCAGCCCCGGGCAAGCCGGTCTTGGGGCAAACACCATATATTTT
TRBJ1-2	TRBD1	TRBV27	NA	CASSLTGQGGAYGYTF	TGTGCCAGCAGTCTGACGGGACAGGGGGGAGCCTATGGCTACACCTTC
TRBJ1-1	NA	TRBV5-1	NA	CASSLQTSNTEAFF	TGCGCCAGCAGCTTGCAGACCTCGAACACTGAAGCTTTCTTT
TRBJ2-7	NA	TRBV29-1	NA	CSVEGLSYEQYF	TGCAGCGTTGAAGGCCTTTCCTACGAGCAGTACTTC
TRBJ1-2	TRBD1	TRBV10-2	NA	CASSGDTGGYGYTF	TGCGCCAGCAGTGGGGATACAGGGGGCTATGGCTACACCTTC
TRBJ1-2	NA	TRBV11-3	once	CASSPIRNYGYTF	TGTGCCAGCAGCCCTATACGGAACTATGGCTACACCTTC
TRBJ2-7	NA	TRBV9	NA	CASSSGLAPYEQYF	TGTGCCAGCAGCTCCGGACTGGCGCCCTACGAGCAGTACTTC
TRBJ1-5	NA	TRBV30	NA	CAWSVRGGYQPQHF	TGTGCCTGGAGTGTACGGGGAGGATATCAGCCCCAGCATTTT
TRBJ1-5	TRBD1	TRBV28	NA	CASRLPGQGVSF	TGTGCCAGCAGGCTACCGGGACAGGGGGTCTCTTTT
TRBJ2-1	TRBD1	TRBV6-4	NA	CASSVQTGGWDEQFF	TGTGCCAGCAGTGTCCAGACAGGGGGCTGGGATGAGCAGTTCTTC
TRBJ1-1	NA	TRBV9	NA	CASSPPRDTEAFF	TGTGCCAGCAGCCCCCCGAGAGACACTGAAGCTTTCTTT
TRBJ2-7	NA	TRBV5-6	NA	CASSLIIGDPSYEQYF	TGTGCCAGCAGCCTAATTATCGGGGATCCTTCCTACGAGCAGTACTTC
TRBJ1-5	NA	TRBV7-9	few	CASRHQGNQPQHF	TGTGCCAGCAGGCATCAGGGAAACCAGCCCCAGCATTTT
TRBJ2-5	NA	TRBV14	NA	CASSQEGNQIVETQYF	TGTGCCAGCAGCCAAGAAGGCAACCAAATAGTGGAGACCCAGTACTTC
TRBJ2-7	NA	TRBV21-1	NA	CARTRGQGAYEQYF	TGTGCCAGGACCCGGGGACAGGGGGCCTACGAGCAGTACTTC
TRBJ2-2	TRBD2	TRBV11-3	NA	CASSFGLAGAGELFF	TGTGCCAGCAGCTTTGGACTAGCGGGTGCCGGGGAGCTGTTTTTT
TRBJ1-5	NA	TRBV19	NA	CASSMGDQPQHF	TGTGCCAGTAGTATGGGTGATCAGCCCCAGCATTTT
TRBJ1-2	NA	TRBV13	NA	CASSDDFRDGYTF	TGTGCCAGCAGCGACGATTTTAGGGATGGCTACACCTTC
TRBJ1-1	NA	TRBV9	NA	CASSVLSQTVDEAFF	TGTGCCAGCAGCGTACTTTCGCAAACGGTCGACGAAGCTTTCTTT
TRBJ2-5	NA	TRBV10-3	NA	CAISLTPEETQYF	TGTGCCATCAGCTTAACTCCGGAAGAGACCCAGTACTTC
TRBJ2-1	TRBD2	TRBV5-4	NA	CASSLGTSGLDEQFF	TGTGCCAGCAGCCTCGGGACTAGCGGGTTGGATGAGCAGTTCTTC